This record concerns one T cell receptor (beta chain) sequence. Its antigen is unidentified. The data are from a study of identical twins. Study conclusions and caveats: Within twin pairs, the out-of-frame alpha sequences they shared showed excess low generation probability. Modelling approaches yielded underestimates of out-of-frame TCR alpha sharing between monozygotic twins. In beta out-of-frame sequences, the excess sharing between twins was weaker.

From the 5' RACE reads, TCRdb called clonotypes with MiXCR, one entry per CDR3 protein. Of roughly 1,500,000 distinct CDR3 sequences listed, under 35% are singletons. This receptor was obtained from a newborn girl in good health. Material for sequencing was cord blood.

CDR3 loop: CASSPRLAGGVNEQFF. The CDR3 nucleotides read TGTGCCAGCAGTCCCCGACTAGCGGGAGGGGTAAATGAGCAGTTCTTC. J is TRBJ2-1 and V is TRBV27, with 14 bases matching TRBD2. This CDR3 contains 16 residues. V gave up 5 bases and J gave up 7 bases; unmatched junction bases: 7. The germline V gene has CDR1 MNHEY and CDR2 SMNVEV (reference sequence).